This is a list of T cell receptor beta chains from one sample in a study of cytomegalovirus exposure and HLA in healthy donors. Here immunoSEQ multiplex PCR was the method, and the copy in TCRdb shows in-frame clones only, minus some. The sample consists of roughly 200,000 clones, around 80% of them appearing once. The sequenced sample consisted of PBMCs. Receptors were obtained from a man aged 30-40 years in good health and CMV-seronegative. The conserved cysteine and the conserved F or W are not part of the CDR3 here.

J,V,CDR3
TRBJ2-7,TRBV6-5,ASRTLKRIVYEQY
TRBJ1-1,TRBV9,ASSVGGPGSAGTEAF
TRBJ2-1,TRBV25-1,ASSSGLAGGLEQF
TRBJ2-5,TRBV7-7,ASSLGGSGRVRETQY
TRBJ2-2,TRBV30,AWTRDRVTGELF
TRBJ2-2,TRBV6-5,ASRLTGGDTGELF
TRBJ1-1,TRBV2,ASSRQGAGNTEAF
TRBJ2-7,TRBV19,ASSVTGVGEQY
TRBJ1-1,TRBV28,ASSLTGKTEAF
TRBJ2-1,TRBV11-1,ASSFNGRAKNEQF
TRBJ2-3,TRBV5-4,ASSWGLAGTDTQY
TRBJ1-5,TRBV5-8,ASSPGTASGQPQH
TRBJ2-2,TRBV27,ASSSLASGRGDTGELF
TRBJ2-3,TRBV5-1,ASSLNRALDTQY
TRBJ2-2,TRBV6-4,ASSRGLDGNTGELF
TRBJ2-7,TRBV5-1,ASSSGTVEQY
TRBJ2-1,TRBV4-1,ASSQTTGVTQSSYNEQF
TRBJ2-6,TRBV5-8,ASSLGTGAGANVLT
TRBJ1-4,TRBV30,AWSHPGTMREKLF
TRBJ2-1,TRBV6-1,ASSEPRASGSHNEQF
TRBJ2-7,TRBV5-1,ASNTGQGGEQY
TRBJ1-3,TRBV7-9,ASSLLAGNTIY
TRBJ2-7,TRBV5-1,ASSPRGQGILAVESYEQY
TRBJ2-7,TRBV11-2,ASSLALGSYEQY
TRBJ2-3,TRBV4-1,ASSQEGTSGLTDTQY
TRBJ1-1,TRBV30,AWSVWGGVRTEAF
TRBJ2-5,TRBV19,ASSIVQGPQETQY
TRBJ2-3,TRBV5-1,ATSTSGVSDTQY
TRBJ2-2,TRBV9,ASSVIAGGIAGELF
TRBJ1-4,TRBV30,ACLSVGEKLF
TRBJ2-4,TRBV10-3,AISEGTGGIKNIQY
TRBJ2-7,TRBV5-1,ASSLFGGRASYEQY
TRBJ2-5,TRBV11-2,ASSLDLGQETQY